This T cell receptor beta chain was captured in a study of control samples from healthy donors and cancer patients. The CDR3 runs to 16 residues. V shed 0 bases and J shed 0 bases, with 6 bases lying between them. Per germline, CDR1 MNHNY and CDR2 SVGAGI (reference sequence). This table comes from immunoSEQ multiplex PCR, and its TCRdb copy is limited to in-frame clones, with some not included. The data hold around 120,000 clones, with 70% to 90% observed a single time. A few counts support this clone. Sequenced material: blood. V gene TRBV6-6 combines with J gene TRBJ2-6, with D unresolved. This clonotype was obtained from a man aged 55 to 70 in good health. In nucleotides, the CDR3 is TGTGCCAGCAGTTACTCTTCGGTCTCTGGGGCCAACGTCCTGACTTTC. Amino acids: CASSYSSVSGANVLTF.